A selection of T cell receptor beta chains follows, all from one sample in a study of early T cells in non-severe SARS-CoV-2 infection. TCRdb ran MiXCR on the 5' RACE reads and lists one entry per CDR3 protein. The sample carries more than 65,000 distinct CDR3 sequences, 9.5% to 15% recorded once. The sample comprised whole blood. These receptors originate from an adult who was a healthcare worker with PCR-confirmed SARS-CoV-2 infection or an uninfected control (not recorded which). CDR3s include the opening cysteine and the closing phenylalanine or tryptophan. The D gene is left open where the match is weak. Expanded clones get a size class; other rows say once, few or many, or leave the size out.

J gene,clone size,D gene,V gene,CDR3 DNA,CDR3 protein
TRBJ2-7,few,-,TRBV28,TGTGCCAGCAGTCCACAGAACTACGAGCAGTACTTC,CASSPQNYEQYF
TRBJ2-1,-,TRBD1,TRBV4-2,TGTGCCAGCAGCCCTGAAATCTCAGGGGGACCCTACAATGAGCAGTTCTTC,CASSPEISGGPYNEQFF
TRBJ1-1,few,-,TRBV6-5,TGTGCCAGCGAGGCAGCGAACACTGAAGCTTTCTTT,CASEAANTEAFF
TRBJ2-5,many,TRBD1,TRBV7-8,TGTGCCAGCAGCTCTACAGGGGCCCAAGAGACCCAGTACTTC,CASSSTGAQETQYF
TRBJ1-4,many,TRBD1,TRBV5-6,TGTGCCAGCAGCTTGGTACAGGGGGAAAGACCTAATGAAAAACTGTTTTTT,CASSLVQGERPNEKLFF
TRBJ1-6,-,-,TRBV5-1,TGCGCCAGCAGCTTGTCTGATTCACCCCTCCACTTT,CASSLSDSPLHF
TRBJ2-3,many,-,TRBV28,TGTGCCAGCAGTTTTTCCGATACGCAGTATTTT,CASSFSDTQYF
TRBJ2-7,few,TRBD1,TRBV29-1,TGCAGCGTTGCCCGTGACAGGGAGAGGTCCGAGCAGTACTTC,CSVARDRERSEQYF
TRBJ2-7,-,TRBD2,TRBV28,TGTGCCAGCAGTCTCTCTGCACTAGCGGGAATGCAGTACTTC,CASSLSALAGMQYF
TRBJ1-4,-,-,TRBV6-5,TGTGCCGGCAGCCATTCCCGGGCGGTTGAAAAACTGTTTTTT,CAGSHSRAVEKLFF
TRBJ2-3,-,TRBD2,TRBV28,TGTGCCAGCAGGACCCTAGCGGGGGGGACCTATCCGCAGTATTTT,CASRTLAGGTYPQYF
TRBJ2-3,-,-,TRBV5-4,TGTGCCAGCAGCTCGAACACAGATACGCAGTATTTT,CASSSNTDTQYF
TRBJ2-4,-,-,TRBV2,TGTGCCACCGGGACTCTCAAAAACATTCAGTACTTC,CATGTLKNIQYF
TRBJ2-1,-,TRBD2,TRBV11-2,TGTGCCAGCAGCTCCCTGAAAGCGGGGGCGAGGAATGAGCAGTTCTTC,CASSSLKAGARNEQFF
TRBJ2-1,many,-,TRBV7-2,TGTGCCAGCAGCTTAGGGACGTACAATGAGCAGTTCTTC,CASSLGTYNEQFF
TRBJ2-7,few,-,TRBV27,TGTGCCAGCAGTTTCAGGGATTTAAGGGAGCAGTACTTC,CASSFRDLREQYF
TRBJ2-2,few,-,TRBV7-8,TGTGCCAGCAGCACCGCAGGGAGTTGGGCCGGGGAGCTGTTTTTT,CASSTAGSWAGELFF
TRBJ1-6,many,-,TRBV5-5,TGTGCCAGCAGCTTAAACAGGGATTCACCCCTCCACTTT,CASSLNRDSPLHF
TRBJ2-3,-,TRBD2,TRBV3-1,TGTGCCAGCAGCTCTAGCGGGAGTATAACAGATACGCAGTATTTT,CASSSSGSITDTQYF
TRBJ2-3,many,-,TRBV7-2,TGTGCCAGCAGCTTAGGGCTAACCCAATCAGATACGCAGTATTTT,CASSLGLTQSDTQYF
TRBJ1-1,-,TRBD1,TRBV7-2,TGTGCCAGCAGCTCTCGGACAGGGAAGGGGAACACTGAAGCTTTCTTT,CASSSRTGKGNTEAFF